This TCR beta chain originates from a study of radiation and T cells in renal cell carcinoma. General study points: Dominant CDR3 motifs occupied more repertoire in irradiated than control tumors. Sampling covered only about 0.96 g of each tumor.

Comment on this clone: What it binds is unknown.

Treatment: treatment-naive control, cytoreductive nephrectomy. Sequencing used immunoSEQ multiplex PCR; TCRdb keeps in-frame clones, though not all of them. The sample shows 15,000 to 20,000 clones, approximately 62% of them seen only once. V was shortened by 1 base and J by 4 bases, with 5 bases between the two germline ends. The CDR3 consists of 13 residues. From germline, CDR1 is LNHDA and CDR2 SQIVND (reference sequence). The chain employs TRBV19 and TRBJ2-1; unclear D gene. Source: tumor tissue, taken from a patient whose treatment was nephrectomy without radiotherapy. This receptor was taken from a man between 45 and 60 years old with renal cell carcinoma. The CDR3 DNA reads TGTGCCAGTAGTATAGGAACATACAATGAGCAGTTCTTC. Translated, it gives CASSIGTYNEQFF.